The next 20 T cell receptor beta chains were all read from a single sample in a study of blood T cell repertoires in COVID-19. Sequencing used immunoSEQ multiplex PCR; TCRdb keeps in-frame clones, though not all of them. The repertoire holds 150,000 to 200,000 clones, 70% to 90% seen once, with 20% to 25% in the top ten. Specimen: peripheral blood. The receptors originated from a man between 60 and 70 years old with active or convalescent COVID-19.

This chain links TRBV24-1 with TRBJ2-1; D remains unclear. Germline CDR1 is KGHDR and CDR2 is SFDVKD. Trimming shortened V by 7 bases and J by 4 bases, and 10 bases separated the two germline ends. CDR3 size: 13 residues. CDR3 sequence (DNA): TGTGCCACCAGCGCCCAGGCGTACAATGAGCAGTTCTTC. Translating gives CATSAQAYNEQFF.

The chain employs TRBV6-2 or TRBV6-3 and TRBJ2-3; D gene uncertain. Germline loops: CDR1 MNHEY, CDR2 SVGEGT. CDR3 length: 11 amino acids. The V end was cut by 4 bases, the J end by 6 bases, with 5 bases between. This chain's CDR3 is CASSLADTQYF. The CDR3 nucleotides are TGTGCCAGCAGTTTAGCCGATACGCAGTATTTT.

This chain connects TRBV4-1 to TRBJ2-3; TRBD2 might be the D (6 bases). From germline, CDR1 is MGHRA and CDR2 YSYEKL. The CDR3 sequence is 15 residues long. V lost 3 bases and J 1 base, leaving 11 bases between the germline ends. CDR3 sequence: CASSQGGWGTDTQYF. The DNA for the CDR3 is TGCGCCAGCAGCCAGGGGGGTTGGGGCACAGATACGCAGTATTTT.

This chain uses TRBV5-1 with TRBJ1-3, with TRBD1 matching over 8 bases. The trim removed 3 bases at V and 3 bases at J, leaving 5 bases unmatched. Germline CDR1 and CDR2: SGHRS and YFSETQ. This CDR3 contains 15 residues. CDR3 residues: CASSSGGADGNTIYF. The CDR3 DNA reads TGCGCCAGCAGCTCAGGGGGCGCGGATGGAAACACCATATATTTT. The whole variable domain, remainder taken from reference TRBV5-1 and TRBJ1-3, is KAGVTQTPRYLIKTRGQQVTLSCSPISGHRSVSWYQQTPGQGLQFLFEYFSETQRNKGNFPGRFSGRQFSNSRSEMNVSTLELGDSALYLCASSSGGADGNTIYFGEGSWLTVV.

The gene calls are TRBV18 and TRBJ1-1; D not certain. This CDR3 region has 14 residues. V dropped 4 bases and J dropped 0 bases, with 9 bases sitting between them. Germline V gene lookup returns CDR1 KGHSH and CDR2 LQKENI. CDR3 nucleotides: TGTGCCAGCTCACTACTAGAGATGAACACTGAAGCTTTCTTT. This translates into CASSLLEMNTEAFF.

The V and J genes are TRBV18 and TRBJ2-7; TRBD1 matches at 10 bases. This CDR3 comprises 15 residues. Trimming cost V 5 bases and J 5 bases; bases outside gene matches: 9. CDR1 and CDR2 from the germline V gene are KGHSH and LQKENI. The CDR3 protein is CASSSGQGVFDEQYF. The CDR3 DNA follows: TGTGCCAGCTCAAGTGGACAGGGGGTTTTCGACGAGCAGTACTTC.

The chain employs TRBV5-5 and TRBJ1-6, with unresolved D. The CDR3 spans 15 residues. CDR1 SGHKS and CDR2 YYEKEE come from the germline V gene (reference sequence). V was trimmed by 2 bases and J by 6 bases, leaving 12 bases between them. The CDR3 DNA is TGTGCCAGCAGCTTAACCTCTACTTCTAATTCACCCCTCCACTTT. Protein sequence: CASSLTSTSNSPLHF.

CDR3 bases: TGTGCTAGTGGTCTAGACGCGATAGAGACCCAGTACTTC. It specifies CASGLDAIETQYF. The chain employs TRBV12-5 and TRBJ2-5; D is uncertain. The V end lost 5 bases, the J end lost 4 bases, and 11 bases lay between the germline ends. The V gene's germline CDR1 is LGHNT and CDR2 FRNRAP. The CDR3 consists of 13 residues.

The chain recombines TRBV6-5 with TRBJ2-7, with 7 bases fitting TRBD1. This CDR3 region has 15 residues. The V segment lost 2 bases and the J segment 4 bases; nucleotides outside the gene matches: 8. From germline, CDR1 is MNHEY and CDR2 SVGAGI. As DNA, the CDR3 is TGTGCCAGCAGTTACCTCCGACAGGGCGGGTACGAGCAGTACTTC. Residues: CASSYLRQGGYEQYF.

This chain links TRBV19 with TRBJ1-5; no clear D gene. Trimming cost V 3 bases and J 5 bases, with 11 bases left between them. CDR1 LNHDA and CDR2 SQIVND come from the germline V gene (reference sequence). The CDR3 runs 14 residues. For the CDR3, the DNA is TGTGCCAGTAGTATCCGGGGATCGGATCAGCCCCAGCATTTT. It yields the protein CASSIRGSDQPQHF.

The rearrangement joins TRBV19 to TRBJ1-5, with 7 bases lining up with TRBD1. Germline V lookup: CDR1 LNHDA, CDR2 SQIVND (reference sequence). The CDR3 extends over 14 amino acids. The V gene end was trimmed by 5 bases and the J gene end by 7 bases; junction bases not matched to a gene: 8. The CDR3 sequence: CASSFGQAGQPQHF. CDR3 coding DNA: TGTGCCAGTAGTTTTGGACAGGCCGGGCAGCCCCAGCATTTT.

V gene TRBV6-1 combines with J gene TRBJ1-5, with D uncertain. The length of the CDR3 is 14 residues. Germline loops: CDR1 MNHNS, CDR2 SASEGT. Deletions cut 0 bases from V and 5 bases from J, with 8 bases between. In DNA, the CDR3 is TGTGCCAGCAGTGAAGCATTCAGTGATCAGCCCCAGCATTTT. This encodes CASSEAFSDQPQHF.

This chain joins TRBV15 and TRBJ1-2; D gene uncertain. Germline V gene sequence: CDR1 LNHNV, CDR2 YYDKDF (reference sequence). V was cut by 1 base and J by 3 bases, with 6 bases left in between. The CDR3 length is 13 residues. The CDR3 bases are TGTGCCACCAGCAGAGCCACGGACTATGGCTACACCTTC. Its protein product is CATSRATDYGYTF.

V and J are TRBV19 and TRBJ1-1; TRBD1 aligns across 7 bases. Germline V gene sequence: CDR1 LNHDA, CDR2 SQIVND (reference sequence). The CDR3 sequence is 14 residues long. The J segment lost 8 bases and the V segment lost 1 base, leaving 7 bases of the junction unmatched. CDR3 in amino acids: CASSIGQGFTEAFF. The CDR3 coding sequence is TGTGCCAGTAGTATAGGACAGGGTTTTACGGAAGCTTTCTTT.

The chain uses TRBV6-6 and TRBJ1-5, with 7 bases lining up with TRBD1. Looked up from germline, CDR1 is MNHNY and CDR2 is SVGAGI (reference sequence). The ends lost 3 bases at V and 4 bases at J; junction bases unmatched: 6. There are 15 residues in the CDR3. The CDR3 bases are TGTGCCAGCAGTTATTGGGACAGAAAGAATCAGCCCCAGCATTTT. This sequence encodes CASSYWDRKNQPQHF.

CDR3 nucleotide sequence: TGTGCCAGTAAGGAGGCGGGGACGGGGAATCAGCCCCAGCATTTT. This sequence encodes CASKEAGTGNQPQHF. V usage is TRBV19 and J usage is TRBJ1-5, with TRBD1 as a possible D gene (5 bases). V was pared by 7 bases and J by 4 bases, with 17 bases between. CDR1 is LNHDA, CDR2 SQIVND, per germline (reference sequence). This CDR3 has 15 residues. Using reference TRBV19 and TRBJ1-5 for the parts outside the CDR3, the full variable domain is DGGITQSPKYLFRKEGQNVTLSCEQNLNHDAMYWYRQDPGQGLRLIYYSQIVNDFQKGDIAEGYSVSREKKESFPLTVTSAQKNPTAFYLCASKEAGTGNQPQHFGDGTRLSIL.

Only one count was recorded for this clone. V usage is TRBV27 and J usage is TRBJ1-2, with D possibly matching TRBD1 (6 bases). This CDR3 spans 14 amino acids. V lost 3 bases to trimming and J lost 8 bases, with 16 bases between them. Germline lookup yields CDR1 MNHEY and CDR2 SMNVEV (reference sequence). DNA of the CDR3: TGTGCCAGCAGTTTCGGCAGGGGTATGGGGGGCTACACCTTC. Translating gives CASSFGRGMGGYTF.

This clone was counted only a few times. The chain couples TRBV6-5 to TRBJ2-7; D may be TRBD1 (6 bases). The germline V gene encodes CDR1 MNHEY and CDR2 SVGAGI. V dropped 1 base and J dropped 0 bases, with 10 bases sitting between them. There are 15 residues in the CDR3. CDR3 region: CASSYLGHNSYEQYF. The CDR3 DNA sequence: TGTGCCAGCAGTTACTTGGGACATAACTCCTACGAGCAGTACTTC.

The chain carries TRBV2 and TRBJ2-1; D perhaps matches TRBD1 (6 bases). Germline CDR1 reads SNHLY; CDR2 reads FYNNEI. V shed 7 bases and J shed 5 bases, with 12 bases lying between them. The CDR3 has 13 residues. The DNA for the CDR3 is TGTGCCAGCACCCTGGACAGAAACAATGAGCAGTTCTTC. Protein sequence: CASTLDRNNEQFF.

The chain uses TRBV6-2 or TRBV6-3 and TRBJ2-1; the match to TRBD2 covers 9 bases. J lost 1 base, V lost 5 bases, and 3 bases had no gene match. The CDR3 totals 15 residues. Germline CDR1 reads MNHEY; CDR2 reads SVGEGT. CDR3 nucleotides: TGTGCCAGCAGTCTAGCGGGGAGGTCCTACAATGAGCAGTTCTTC. As protein: CASSLAGRSYNEQFF.